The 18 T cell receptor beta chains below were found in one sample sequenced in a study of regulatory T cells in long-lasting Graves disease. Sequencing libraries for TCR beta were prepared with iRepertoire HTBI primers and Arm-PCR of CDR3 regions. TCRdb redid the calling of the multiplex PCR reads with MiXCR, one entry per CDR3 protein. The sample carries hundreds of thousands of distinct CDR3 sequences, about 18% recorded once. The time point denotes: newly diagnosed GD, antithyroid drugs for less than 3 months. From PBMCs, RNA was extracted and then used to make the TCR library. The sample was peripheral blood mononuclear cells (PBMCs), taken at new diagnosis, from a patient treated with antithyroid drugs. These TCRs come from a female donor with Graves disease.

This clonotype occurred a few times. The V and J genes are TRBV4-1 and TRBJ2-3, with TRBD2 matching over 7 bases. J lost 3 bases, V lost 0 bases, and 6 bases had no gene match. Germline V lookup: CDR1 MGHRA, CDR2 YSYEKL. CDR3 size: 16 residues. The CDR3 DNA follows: TGCGCCAGCAGCCAAGATGATGGTAGCGGGACAGATACGCAGTATTTT. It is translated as CASSQDDGSGTDTQYF.

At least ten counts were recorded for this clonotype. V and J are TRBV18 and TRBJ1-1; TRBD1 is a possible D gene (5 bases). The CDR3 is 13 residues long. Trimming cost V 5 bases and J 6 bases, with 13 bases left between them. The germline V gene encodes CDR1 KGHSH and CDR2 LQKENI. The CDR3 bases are TGTGCCAGCTCATTCAGGGAGGGCGCTGAAGCTTTCTTT. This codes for CASSFREGAEAFF.

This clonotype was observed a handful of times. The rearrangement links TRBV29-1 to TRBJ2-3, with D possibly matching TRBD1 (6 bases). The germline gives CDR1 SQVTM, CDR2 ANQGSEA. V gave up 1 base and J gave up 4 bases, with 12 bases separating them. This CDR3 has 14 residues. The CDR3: CSVEGLAGADTQYF. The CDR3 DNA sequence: TGCAGCGTTGAAGGGTTGGCAGGGGCAGATACGCAGTATTTT.

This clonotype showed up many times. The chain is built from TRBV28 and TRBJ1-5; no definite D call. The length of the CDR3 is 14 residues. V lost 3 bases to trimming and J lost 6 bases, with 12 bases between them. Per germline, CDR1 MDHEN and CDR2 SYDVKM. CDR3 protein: CASSLDPGSQPQHF. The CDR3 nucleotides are TGTGCCAGCAGTTTGGACCCTGGGAGTCAGCCCCAGCATTTT.

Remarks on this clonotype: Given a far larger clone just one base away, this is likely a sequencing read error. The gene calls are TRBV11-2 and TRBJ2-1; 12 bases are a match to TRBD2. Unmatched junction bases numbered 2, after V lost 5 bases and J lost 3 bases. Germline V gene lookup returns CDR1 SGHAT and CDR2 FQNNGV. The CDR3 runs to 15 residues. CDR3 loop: CASSRTSGIYNEQFF. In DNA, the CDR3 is TGTGCCAGCAGCCGGACTAGCGGGATCTACAATGAGCAGTTCTTC.

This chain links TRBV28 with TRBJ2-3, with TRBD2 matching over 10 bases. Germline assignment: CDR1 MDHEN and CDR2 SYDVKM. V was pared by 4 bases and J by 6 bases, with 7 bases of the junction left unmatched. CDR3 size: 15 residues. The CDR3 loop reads CASSYTLAGSDTQYF. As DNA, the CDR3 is TGTGCCAGCAGTTATACACTAGCGGGATCGGATACGCAGTATTTT.

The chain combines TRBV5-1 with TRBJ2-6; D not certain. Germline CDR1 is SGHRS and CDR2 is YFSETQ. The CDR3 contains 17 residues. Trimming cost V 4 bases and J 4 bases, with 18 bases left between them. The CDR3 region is CASSVQGPARGANVLTF. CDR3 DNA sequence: TGCGCCAGCAGCGTACAAGGGCCTGCGAGAGGGGCCAACGTCCTGACTTTC.

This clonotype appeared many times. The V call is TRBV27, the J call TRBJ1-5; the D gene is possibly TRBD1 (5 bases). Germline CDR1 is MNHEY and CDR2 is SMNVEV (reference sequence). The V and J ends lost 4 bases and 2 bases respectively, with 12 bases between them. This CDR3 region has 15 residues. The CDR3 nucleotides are TGTGCCAGCAGTTACGGGACTAGTGGCAATCAGCCCCAGCATTTT. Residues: CASSYGTSGNQPQHF.

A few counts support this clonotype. In nucleotides, the CDR3 is TGCAGTGCTAGAGATCGGGAGTGGCGGGAGAACACCGGGGAGCTGTTTTTT. Encoded protein: CSARDREWRENTGELFF. The chain links TRBV20-1 to TRBJ2-2; a weak D match, TRBD2 (6 bases). CDR3 length equals 17 residues. Trimming pared 0 bases from V and 1 base from J, leaving 15 bases between. Looked up from germline, CDR1 is DFQATT and CDR2 is SNEGSKA (reference sequence).

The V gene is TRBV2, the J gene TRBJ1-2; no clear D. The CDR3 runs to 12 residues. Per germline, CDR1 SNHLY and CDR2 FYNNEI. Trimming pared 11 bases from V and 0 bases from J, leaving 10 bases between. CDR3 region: CAAQASNYGYTF. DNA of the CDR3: TGTGCCGCCCAAGCCTCTAACTATGGCTACACCTTC.

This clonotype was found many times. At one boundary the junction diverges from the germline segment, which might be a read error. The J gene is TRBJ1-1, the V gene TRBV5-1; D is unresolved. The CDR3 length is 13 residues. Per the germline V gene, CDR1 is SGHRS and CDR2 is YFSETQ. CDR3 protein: CASSLEDLGEAFF. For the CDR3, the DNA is TGTGCCAGCAGCTTAGAGGACCTAGGGGAAGCTTTCTTT.

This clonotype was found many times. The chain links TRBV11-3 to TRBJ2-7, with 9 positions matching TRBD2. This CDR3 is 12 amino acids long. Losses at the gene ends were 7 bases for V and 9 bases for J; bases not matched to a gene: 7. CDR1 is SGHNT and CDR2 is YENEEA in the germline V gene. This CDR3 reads CASKAGGPGQYF. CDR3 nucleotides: TGTGCCAGCAAGGCGGGAGGGCCTGGGCAGTACTTC.

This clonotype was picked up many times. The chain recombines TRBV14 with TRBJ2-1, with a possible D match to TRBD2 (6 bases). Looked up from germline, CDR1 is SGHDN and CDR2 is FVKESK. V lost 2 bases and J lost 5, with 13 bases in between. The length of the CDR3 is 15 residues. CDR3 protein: CASSQITAGNNEQFF. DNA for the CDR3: TGTGCCAGCAGCCAAATCACGGCGGGGAACAATGAGCAGTTCTTC.

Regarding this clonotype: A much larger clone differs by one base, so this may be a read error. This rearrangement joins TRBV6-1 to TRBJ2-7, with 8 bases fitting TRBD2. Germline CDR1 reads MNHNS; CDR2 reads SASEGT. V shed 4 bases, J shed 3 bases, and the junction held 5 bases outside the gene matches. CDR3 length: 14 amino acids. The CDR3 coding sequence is TGTGCCAGCAGTGGGGCTAGCGGGCGCTACGAGCAGTACTTC. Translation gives CASSGASGRYEQYF.

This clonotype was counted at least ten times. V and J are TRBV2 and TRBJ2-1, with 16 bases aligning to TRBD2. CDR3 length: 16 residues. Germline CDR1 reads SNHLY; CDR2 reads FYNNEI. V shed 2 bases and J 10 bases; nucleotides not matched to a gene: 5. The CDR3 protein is CASSENSGLAGGEQFF. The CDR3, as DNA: TGTGCCAGCAGTGAAAACTCGGGACTAGCGGGAGGGGAGCAGTTCTTC.

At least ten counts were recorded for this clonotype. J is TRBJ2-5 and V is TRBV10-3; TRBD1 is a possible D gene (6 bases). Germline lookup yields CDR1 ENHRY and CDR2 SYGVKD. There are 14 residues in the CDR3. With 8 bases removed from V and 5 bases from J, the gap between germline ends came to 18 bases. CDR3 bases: TGTGCCATCTCACTCGAGGGGGATTGGGAGACCCAGTACTTC. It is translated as CAISLEGDWETQYF.

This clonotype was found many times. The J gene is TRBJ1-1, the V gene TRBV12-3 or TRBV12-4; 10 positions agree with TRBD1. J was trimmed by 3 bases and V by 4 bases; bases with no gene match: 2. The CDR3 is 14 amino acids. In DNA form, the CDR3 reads TGTGCCAGCAGTTCGGACAGGGGGGACACTGAAGCTTTCTTT. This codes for CASSSDRGDTEAFF.

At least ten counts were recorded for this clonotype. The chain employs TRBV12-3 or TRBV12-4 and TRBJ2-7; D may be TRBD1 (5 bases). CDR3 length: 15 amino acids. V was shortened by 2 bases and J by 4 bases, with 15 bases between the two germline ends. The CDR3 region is CASSLWGRRSYEQYF. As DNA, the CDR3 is TGTGCCAGCAGTTTATGGGGCAGAAGGTCTTACGAGCAGTACTTC.